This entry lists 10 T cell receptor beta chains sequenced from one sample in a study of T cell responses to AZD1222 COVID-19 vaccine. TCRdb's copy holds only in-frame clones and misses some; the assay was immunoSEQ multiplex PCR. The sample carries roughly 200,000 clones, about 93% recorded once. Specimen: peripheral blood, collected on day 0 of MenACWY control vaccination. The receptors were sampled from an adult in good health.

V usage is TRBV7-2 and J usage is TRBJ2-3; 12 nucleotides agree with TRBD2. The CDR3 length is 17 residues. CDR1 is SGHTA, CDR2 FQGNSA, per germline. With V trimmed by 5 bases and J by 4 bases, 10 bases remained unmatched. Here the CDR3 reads CASSGQLAGGRSDTQYF. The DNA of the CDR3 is TGTGCCAGCAGCGGGCAGCTAGCGGGGGGGCGATCAGATACGCAGTATTTT.

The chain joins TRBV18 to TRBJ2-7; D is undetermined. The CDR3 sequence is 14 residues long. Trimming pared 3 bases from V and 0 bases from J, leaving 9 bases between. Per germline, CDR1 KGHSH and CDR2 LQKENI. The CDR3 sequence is CASSPGEVSYEQYF. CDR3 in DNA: TGTGCCAGCTCACCCGGCGAAGTCTCCTACGAGCAGTACTTC. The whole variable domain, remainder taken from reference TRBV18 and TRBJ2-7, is NAGVMQNPRHLVRRRGQEARLRCSPMKGHSHVYWYRQLPEEGLKFMVYLQKENIIDESGMPKERFSAEFPKEGPSILRIQQVVRGDSAAYFCASSPGEVSYEQYFGPGTRLTVT.

CDR3 amino acids: CASSLRTGDTEAFF. CDR3 in DNA: TGTGCCAGCAGCTTAAGAACGGGGGACACTGAAGCTTTCTTT. The chain is built from TRBV11-3 and TRBJ1-1, with D maybe TRBD1 (5 bases). The CDR3 is 14 amino acids. V gave up 2 bases and J gave up 3 bases, with 10 bases separating them. Germline CDR1 reads SGHNT; CDR2 reads YENEEA. The whole variable domain, remainder taken from reference TRBV11-3 and TRBJ1-1, is EAGVVQSPRYKIIEKKQPVAFWCNPISGHNTLYWYLQNLGQGPELLIRYENEEAVDDSQLPKDRFSAERLKGVDSTLKIQPAELGDSAVYLCASSLRTGDTEAFFGQGTRLTVV.

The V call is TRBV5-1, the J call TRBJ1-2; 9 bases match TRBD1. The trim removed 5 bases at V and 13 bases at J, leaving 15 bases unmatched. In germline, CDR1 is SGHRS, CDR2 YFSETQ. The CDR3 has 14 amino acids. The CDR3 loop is CASRSEAGQGRSTF. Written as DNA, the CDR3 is TGCGCCAGCAGATCTGAGGCGGGACAGGGTAGGTCCACCTTC.

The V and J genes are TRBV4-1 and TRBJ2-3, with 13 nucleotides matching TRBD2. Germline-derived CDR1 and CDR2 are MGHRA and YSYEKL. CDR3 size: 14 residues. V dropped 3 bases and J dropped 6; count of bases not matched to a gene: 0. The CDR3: CASSQGLAGDTQYF. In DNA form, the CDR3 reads TGCGCCAGCAGCCAGGGACTAGCGGGGGATACGCAGTATTTT.

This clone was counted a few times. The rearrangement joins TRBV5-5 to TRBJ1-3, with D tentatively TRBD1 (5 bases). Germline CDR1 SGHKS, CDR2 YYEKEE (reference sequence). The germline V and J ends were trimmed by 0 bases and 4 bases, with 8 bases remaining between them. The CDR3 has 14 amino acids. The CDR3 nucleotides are TGTGCCAGCAGCTTGGGAGGGGACGGAAACACCATATATTTT. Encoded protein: CASSLGGDGNTIYF.

The CDR3 protein is CASSRDEGPEQFF. The CDR3, as DNA: TGTGCCAGCAGCCGGGACGAGGGCCCCGAGCAGTTCTTC. The gene calls are TRBV11-3 and TRBJ2-1; D may match TRBD1 or TRBD2 (5 bases each). Trimming took 5 bases from V and 10 from J, leaving 15 bases between them. The CDR3 spans 13 residues. Germline V lookup: CDR1 SGHNT, CDR2 YENEEA.

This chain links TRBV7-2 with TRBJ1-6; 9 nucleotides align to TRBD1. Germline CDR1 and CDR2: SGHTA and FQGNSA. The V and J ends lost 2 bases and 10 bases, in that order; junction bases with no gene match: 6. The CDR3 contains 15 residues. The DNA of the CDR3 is TGTGCCAGCAGCTTACTCCGGACAGGGGTCTCACCCCTCCACTTT. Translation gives CASSLLRTGVSPLHF.

CDR3 sequence reads: CASSEATMTNYGYTF. The CDR3 DNA reads TGTGCCAGCAGTGAAGCAACTATGACTAACTATGGCTACACCTTC. This chain connects TRBV6-1 to TRBJ1-2; the D is unclear. The germline V and J ends were trimmed by 0 bases and 0 bases, with 8 bases remaining between them. The CDR3 has 15 residues. The germline CDR1 and CDR2 sequences are MNHNS and SASEGT.

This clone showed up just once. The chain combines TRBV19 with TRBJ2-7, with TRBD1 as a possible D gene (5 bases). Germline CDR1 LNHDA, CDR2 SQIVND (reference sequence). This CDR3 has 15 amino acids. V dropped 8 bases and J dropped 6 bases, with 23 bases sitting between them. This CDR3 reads CASRGGARQVFEQYF. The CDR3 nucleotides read TGTGCCAGTCGCGGTGGGGCGAGACAAGTGTTCGAGCAGTACTTC.